The entry below describes one T cell receptor beta chain. Its antigen is unknown. Germline is not matched at one junction end, which may reflect a read error. TCRdb passed the 5' RACE reads through MiXCR, listing each CDR3 protein once. Of about 800,000 distinct CDR3 sequences in the sample, about an eighth were seen once. This record belongs to a study of CD8 T cells in ankylosing spondylitis. The germline V gene encodes CDR1 SGDLS and CDR2 YYNGEE. This CDR3 is 16 amino acids long. Study observations and caveats: As reported, disease-linked clones showed significant enrichment in matched ankylosing spondylitis synovial fluid. There was a TCR beta motif, made of 7 or 8 highly homologous variants, that appeared characteristic of ankylosing spondylitis blood.

The sequenced sample consisted of blood, either unsorted or a sorted T cell fraction (not recorded which). V gene TRBV9 combines with J gene TRBJ1-6, with 10 nucleotides matching TRBD1. The TCR originated in a male donor with ankylosing spondylitis. DNA for the CDR3: TGTGCCAACAGCCCCCAATTGACAGGGGGCGGTTCACCCCTCCACTTT. Its translation: CANSPQLTGGGSPLHF.